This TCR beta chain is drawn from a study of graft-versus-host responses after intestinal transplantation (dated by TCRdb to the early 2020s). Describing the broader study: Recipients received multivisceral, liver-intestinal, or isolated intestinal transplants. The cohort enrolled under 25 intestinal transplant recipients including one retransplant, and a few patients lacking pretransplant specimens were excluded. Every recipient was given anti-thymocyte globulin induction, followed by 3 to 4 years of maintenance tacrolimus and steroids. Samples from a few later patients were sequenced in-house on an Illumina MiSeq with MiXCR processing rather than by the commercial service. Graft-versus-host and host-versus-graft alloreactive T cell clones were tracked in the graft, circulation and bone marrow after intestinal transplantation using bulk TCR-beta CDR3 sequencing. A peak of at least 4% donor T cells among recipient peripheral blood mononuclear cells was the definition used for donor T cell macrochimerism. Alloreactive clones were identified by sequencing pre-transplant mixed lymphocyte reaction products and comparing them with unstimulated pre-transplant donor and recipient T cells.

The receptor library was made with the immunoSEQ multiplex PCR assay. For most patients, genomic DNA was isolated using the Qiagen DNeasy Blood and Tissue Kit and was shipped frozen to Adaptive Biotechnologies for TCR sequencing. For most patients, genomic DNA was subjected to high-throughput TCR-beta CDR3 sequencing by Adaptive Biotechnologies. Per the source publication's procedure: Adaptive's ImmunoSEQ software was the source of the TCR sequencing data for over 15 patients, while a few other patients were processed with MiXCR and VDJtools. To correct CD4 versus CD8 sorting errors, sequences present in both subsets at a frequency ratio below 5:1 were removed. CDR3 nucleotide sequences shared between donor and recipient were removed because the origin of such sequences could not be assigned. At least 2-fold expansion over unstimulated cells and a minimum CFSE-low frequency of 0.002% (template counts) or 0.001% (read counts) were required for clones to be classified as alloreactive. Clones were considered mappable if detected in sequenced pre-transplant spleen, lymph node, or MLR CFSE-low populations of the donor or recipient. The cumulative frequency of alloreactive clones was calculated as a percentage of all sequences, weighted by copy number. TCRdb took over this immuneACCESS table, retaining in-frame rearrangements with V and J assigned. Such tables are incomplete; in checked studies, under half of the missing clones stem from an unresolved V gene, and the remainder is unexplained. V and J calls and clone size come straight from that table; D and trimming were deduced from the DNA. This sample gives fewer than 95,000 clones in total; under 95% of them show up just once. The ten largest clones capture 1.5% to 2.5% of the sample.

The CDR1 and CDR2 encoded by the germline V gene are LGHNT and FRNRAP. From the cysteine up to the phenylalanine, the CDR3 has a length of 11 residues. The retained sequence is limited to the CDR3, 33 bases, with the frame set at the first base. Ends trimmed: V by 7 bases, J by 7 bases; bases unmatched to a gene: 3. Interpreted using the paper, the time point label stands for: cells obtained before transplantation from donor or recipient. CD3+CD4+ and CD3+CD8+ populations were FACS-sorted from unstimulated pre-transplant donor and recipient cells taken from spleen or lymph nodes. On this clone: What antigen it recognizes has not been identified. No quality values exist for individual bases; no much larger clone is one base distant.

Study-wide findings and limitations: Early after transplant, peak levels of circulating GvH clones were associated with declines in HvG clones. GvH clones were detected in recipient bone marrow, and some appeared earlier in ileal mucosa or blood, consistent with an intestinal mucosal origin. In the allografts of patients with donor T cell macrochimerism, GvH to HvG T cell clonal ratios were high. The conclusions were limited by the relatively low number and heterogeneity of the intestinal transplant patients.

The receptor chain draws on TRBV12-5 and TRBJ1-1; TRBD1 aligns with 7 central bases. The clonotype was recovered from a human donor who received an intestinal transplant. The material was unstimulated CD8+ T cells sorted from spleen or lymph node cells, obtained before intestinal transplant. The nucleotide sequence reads TGTGCTAGTGATAGGACAGGTGAAGCTTTCTTT. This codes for CASDRTGEAFF.